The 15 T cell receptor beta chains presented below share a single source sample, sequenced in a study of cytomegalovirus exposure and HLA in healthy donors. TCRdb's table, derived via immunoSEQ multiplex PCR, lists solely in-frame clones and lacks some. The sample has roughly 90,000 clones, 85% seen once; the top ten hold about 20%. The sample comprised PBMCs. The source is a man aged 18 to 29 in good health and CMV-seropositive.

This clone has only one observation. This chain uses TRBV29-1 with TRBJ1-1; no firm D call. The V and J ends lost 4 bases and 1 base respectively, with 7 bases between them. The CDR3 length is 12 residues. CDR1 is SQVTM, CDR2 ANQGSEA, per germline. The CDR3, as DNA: TGCAGCGTTGTGGTCGGGAACACTGAAGCTTTCTTT. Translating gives CSVVVGNTEAFF.

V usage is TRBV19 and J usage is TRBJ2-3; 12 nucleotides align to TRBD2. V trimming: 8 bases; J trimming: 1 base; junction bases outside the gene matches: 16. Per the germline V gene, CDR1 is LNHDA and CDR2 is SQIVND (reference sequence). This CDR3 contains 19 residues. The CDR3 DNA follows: TGTGCCAGTGAGTATGGACCGGCTAGCGGGAGGGCCGGCACAGATACGCAGTATTTT. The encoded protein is CASEYGPASGRAGTDTQYF. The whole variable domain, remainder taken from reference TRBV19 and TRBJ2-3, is DGGITQSPKYLFRKEGQNVTLSCEQNLNHDAMYWYRQDPGQGLRLIYYSQIVNDFQKGDIAEGYSVSREKKESFPLTVTSAQKNPTAFYLCASEYGPASGRAGTDTQYFGPGTRLTVL.

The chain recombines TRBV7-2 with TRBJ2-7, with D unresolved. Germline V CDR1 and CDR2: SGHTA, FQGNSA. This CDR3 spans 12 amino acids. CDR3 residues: CASSLLEGRPQV. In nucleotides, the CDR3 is TGTGCCAGCAGCTTACTTGAAGGCAGGCCGCAGGTC.

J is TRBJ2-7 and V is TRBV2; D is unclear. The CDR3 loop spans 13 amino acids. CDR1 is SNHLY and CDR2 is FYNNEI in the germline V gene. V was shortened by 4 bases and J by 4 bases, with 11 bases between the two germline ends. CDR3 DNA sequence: TGTGCCAGCAGTGTGCGCAGGCAGTACGAGCAGTACTTC. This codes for CASSVRRQYEQYF.

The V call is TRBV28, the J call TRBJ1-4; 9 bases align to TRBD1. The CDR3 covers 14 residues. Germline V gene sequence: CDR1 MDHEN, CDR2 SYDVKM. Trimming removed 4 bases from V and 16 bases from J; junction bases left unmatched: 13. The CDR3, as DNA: TGTGCCAGCAGTTCCCACATTCCGGGGACAGGGCGGTTTTTT. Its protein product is CASSSHIPGTGRFF.

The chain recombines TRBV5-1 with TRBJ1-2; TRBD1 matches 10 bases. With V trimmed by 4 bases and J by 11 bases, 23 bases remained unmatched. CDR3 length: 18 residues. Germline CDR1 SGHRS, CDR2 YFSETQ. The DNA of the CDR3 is TGCGCCAGCAGCCTATCCCCCCAACACCGGGACAGGGGATTGCGGTACACCTTC. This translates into CASSLSPQHRDRGLRYTF.

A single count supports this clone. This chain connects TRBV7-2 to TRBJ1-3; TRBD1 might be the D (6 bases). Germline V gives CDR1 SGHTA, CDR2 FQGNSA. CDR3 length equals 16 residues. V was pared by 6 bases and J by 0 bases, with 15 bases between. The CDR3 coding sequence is TGTGCCAGCAGTGTGGACAGCGGGGGCTCTGGAAACACCATATATTTT. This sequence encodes CASSVDSGGSGNTIYF.

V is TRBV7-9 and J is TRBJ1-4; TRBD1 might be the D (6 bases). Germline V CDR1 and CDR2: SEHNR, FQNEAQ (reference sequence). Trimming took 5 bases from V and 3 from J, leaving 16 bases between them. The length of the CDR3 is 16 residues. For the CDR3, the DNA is TGTGCCAGCAGCCCTGACAGGACCAGGGCTAATGAAAAACTGTTTTTT. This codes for CASSPDRTRANEKLFF.

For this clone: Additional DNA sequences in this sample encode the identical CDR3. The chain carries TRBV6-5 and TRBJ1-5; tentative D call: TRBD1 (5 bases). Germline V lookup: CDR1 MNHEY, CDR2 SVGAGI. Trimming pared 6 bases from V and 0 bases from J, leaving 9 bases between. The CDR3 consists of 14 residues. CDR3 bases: TGTGCCAGCAGCAAGGGGTATAGCAATCAGCCCCAGCATTTT. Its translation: CASSKGYSNQPQHF.

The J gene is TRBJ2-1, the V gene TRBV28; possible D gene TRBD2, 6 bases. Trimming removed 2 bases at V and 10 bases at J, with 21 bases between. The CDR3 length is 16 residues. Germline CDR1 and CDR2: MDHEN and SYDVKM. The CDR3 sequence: CASSLRELPGVGEQFF. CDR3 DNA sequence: TGTGCCAGCAGTTTAAGGGAGTTACCGGGGGTCGGGGAGCAGTTCTTC.

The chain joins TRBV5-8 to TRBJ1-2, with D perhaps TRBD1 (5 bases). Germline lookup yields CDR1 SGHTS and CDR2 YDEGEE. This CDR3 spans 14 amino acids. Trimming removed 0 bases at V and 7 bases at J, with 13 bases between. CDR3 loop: CASSLAGLGFGYTF. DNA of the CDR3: TGTGCCAGCAGCTTGGCGGGACTGGGGTTTGGCTACACCTTC.

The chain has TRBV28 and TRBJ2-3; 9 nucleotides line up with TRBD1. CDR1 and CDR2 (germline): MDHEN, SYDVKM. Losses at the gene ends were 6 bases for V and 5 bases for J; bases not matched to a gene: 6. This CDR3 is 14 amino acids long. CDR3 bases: TGTGCCAGCAGCCGGACAGGGGCCGGAGATACGCAGTATTTT. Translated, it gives CASSRTGAGDTQYF.

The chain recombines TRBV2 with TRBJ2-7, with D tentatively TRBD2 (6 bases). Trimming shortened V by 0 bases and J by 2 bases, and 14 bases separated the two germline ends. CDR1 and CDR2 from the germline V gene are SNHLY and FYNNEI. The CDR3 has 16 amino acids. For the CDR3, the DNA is TGTGCCAGCAGTGAAGCGGGGGGAGGTCGTCCCTACGAGCAGTACTTC. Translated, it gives CASSEAGGGRPYEQYF.

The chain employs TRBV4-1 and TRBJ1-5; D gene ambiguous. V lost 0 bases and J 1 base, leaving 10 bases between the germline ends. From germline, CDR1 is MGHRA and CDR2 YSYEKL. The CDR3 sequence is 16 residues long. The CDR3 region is CASSQDLGWSNQPQHF. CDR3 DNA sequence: TGCGCCAGCAGCCAAGATCTAGGTTGGAGCAATCAGCCCCAGCATTTT.

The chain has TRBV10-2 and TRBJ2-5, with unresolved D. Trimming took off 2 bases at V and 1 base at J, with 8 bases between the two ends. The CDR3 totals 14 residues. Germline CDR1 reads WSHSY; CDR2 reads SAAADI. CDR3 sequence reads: CASSEVSIQETQYF. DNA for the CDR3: TGCGCCAGCAGTGAGGTGTCTATCCAAGAGACCCAGTACTTC.